The T cell receptor beta chain described here comes from a study of CD8 T cells in ankylosing spondylitis. Study conclusions and caveats: From matched ankylosing spondylitis synovial fluid, disease-linked clones were reportedly recovered at significantly enriched levels. Earlier authors reported some of these motif variants in reactive arthritis synovial fluid and blood. A TCR beta motif of eight highly homologous variants appeared characteristic of ankylosing spondylitis blood. Peripheral blood held disease-linked clones only at relatively low frequency, and these were CD8+.

Germline assignment: CDR1 SGHTA and CDR2 FQGNSA. This CDR3 is built from 15 residues. Trimming stripped 5 bases from V and 2 bases from J, with 13 bases between. At least ten counts were recorded for this clonotype. Antigen specificity is unknown. For TCR beta, libraries came from quantitative 5'-RACE with molecular barcodes. TCRdb used MiXCR to reprocess the 5' RACE reads, holding one entry per CDR3 protein. In the table there are 200,000 to 250,000 distinct CDR3 sequences, just under 7.5% of which are singletons. This TCR was recovered from a male donor with ankylosing spondylitis. The sequencing sample was made of blood, either unsorted or a sorted T cell fraction (not recorded which). This chain links TRBV7-2 with TRBJ1-3; perhaps TRBD1 as D (6 bases). CDR3 protein: CASSPNRAPGNTIYF. The CDR3, as DNA: TGTGCCAGCAGCCCTAACAGGGCACCTGGAAACACCATATATTTT. The complete variable domain, with remaining parts taken from reference TRBV7-2 and TRBJ1-3, reads GAGVSQSPSNKVTEKGKDVELRCDPISGHTALYWYRQSLGQGLEFLIYFQGNSAPDKSGLPSDRFSAERTGGSVSTLTIQRTQQEDSAVYLCASSPNRAPGNTIYFGEGSWLTVV.